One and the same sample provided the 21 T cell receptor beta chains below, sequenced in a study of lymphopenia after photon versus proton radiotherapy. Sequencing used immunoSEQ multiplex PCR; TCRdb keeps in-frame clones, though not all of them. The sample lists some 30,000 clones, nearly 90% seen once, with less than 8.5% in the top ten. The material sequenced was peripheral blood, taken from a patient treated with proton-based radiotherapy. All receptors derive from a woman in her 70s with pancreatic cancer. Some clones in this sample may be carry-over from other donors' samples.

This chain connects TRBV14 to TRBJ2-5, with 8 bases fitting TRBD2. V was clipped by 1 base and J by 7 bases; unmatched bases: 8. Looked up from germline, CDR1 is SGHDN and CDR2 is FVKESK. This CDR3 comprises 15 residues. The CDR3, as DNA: TGTGCCAGCAGCCAAGTCGTCGGCAGCGGGGGGACCCAGTACTTC. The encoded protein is CASSQVVGSGGTQYF.

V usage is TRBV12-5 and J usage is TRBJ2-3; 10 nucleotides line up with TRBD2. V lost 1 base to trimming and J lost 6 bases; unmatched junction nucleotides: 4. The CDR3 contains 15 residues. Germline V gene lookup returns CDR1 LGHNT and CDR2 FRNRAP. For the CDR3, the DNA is TGTGCTAGTGGTTTGGGCCTAGCGGGAGCTGATACGCAGTATTTT. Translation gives CASGLGLAGADTQYF. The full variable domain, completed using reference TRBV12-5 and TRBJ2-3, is DARVTQTPRHKVTEMGQEVTMRCQPILGHNTVFWYRQTMMQGLELLAYFRNRAPLDDSGMPKDRFSAEMPDATLATLKIQPSEPRDSAVYFCASGLGLAGADTQYFGPGTRLTVL.

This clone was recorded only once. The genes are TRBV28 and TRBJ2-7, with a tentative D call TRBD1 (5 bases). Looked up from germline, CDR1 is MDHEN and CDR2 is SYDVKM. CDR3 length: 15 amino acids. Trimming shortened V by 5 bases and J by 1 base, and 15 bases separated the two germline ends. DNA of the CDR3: TGTGCCAGCAGTGGAGCAGGGATTTCTTCCTACGAGCAGTACTTC. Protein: CASSGAGISSYEQYF.

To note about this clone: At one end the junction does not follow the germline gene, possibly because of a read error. CDR3 nucleotides: TGTGCTAGCAGCCCTCAACAGGGTTACGAGCAGTACTTC. The encoded protein is CASSPQQGYEQYF. The chain recombines TRBV7-7 with TRBJ2-7; D might be TRBD1 (6 bases). Per germline, CDR1 SSHAT and CDR2 FNYEAQ (reference sequence). The CDR3 spans 13 residues.

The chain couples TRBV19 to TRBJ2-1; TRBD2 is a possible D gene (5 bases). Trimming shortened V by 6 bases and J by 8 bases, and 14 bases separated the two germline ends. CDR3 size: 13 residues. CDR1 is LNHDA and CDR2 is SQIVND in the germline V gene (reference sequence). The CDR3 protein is CASRPPGVHEQFF. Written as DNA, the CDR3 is TGTGCCAGTAGGCCTCCCGGGGTCCATGAGCAGTTCTTC.

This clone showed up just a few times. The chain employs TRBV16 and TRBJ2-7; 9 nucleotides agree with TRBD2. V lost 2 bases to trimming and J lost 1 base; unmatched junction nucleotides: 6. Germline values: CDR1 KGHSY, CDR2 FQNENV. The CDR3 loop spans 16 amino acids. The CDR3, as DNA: TGTGCCAGCAGCCAAAAGGCGACTAGCGGATCCTACGAGCAGTACTTC. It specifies CASSQKATSGSYEQYF.

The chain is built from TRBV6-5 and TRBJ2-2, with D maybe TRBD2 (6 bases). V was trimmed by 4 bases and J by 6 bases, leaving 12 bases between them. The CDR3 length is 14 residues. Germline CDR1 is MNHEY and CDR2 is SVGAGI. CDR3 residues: CASSWDPGAGELFF. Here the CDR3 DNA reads TGTGCCAGCAGTTGGGACCCGGGGGCCGGGGAGCTGTTTTTT.

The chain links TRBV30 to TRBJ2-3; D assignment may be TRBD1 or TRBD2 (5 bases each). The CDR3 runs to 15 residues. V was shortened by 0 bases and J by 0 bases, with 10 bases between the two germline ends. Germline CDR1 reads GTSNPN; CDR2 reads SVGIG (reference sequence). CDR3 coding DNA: TGTGCCTGGAGTGTAGGGGACGTCAGCACAGATACGCAGTATTTT. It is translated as CAWSVGDVSTDTQYF.

In nucleotides, the CDR3 is TGTGCCAGCAGTGAAGGTGGAGTCGCCCACTCCTACGAGCAGTACTTC. Translated: CASSEGGVAHSYEQYF. The chain couples TRBV6-1 to TRBJ2-7; D uncertain. This CDR3 is 16 amino acids long. V lost 1 base to trimming and J lost 0 bases, with 13 bases between them. Germline V CDR1 and CDR2: MNHNS, SASEGT.

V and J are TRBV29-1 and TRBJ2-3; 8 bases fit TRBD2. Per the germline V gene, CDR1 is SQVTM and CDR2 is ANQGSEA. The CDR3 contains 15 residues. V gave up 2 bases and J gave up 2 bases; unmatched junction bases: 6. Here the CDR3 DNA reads TGCAGCGTTGAAAGTACTAGCGGCAACACAGATACGCAGTATTTT. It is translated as CSVESTSGNTDTQYF.

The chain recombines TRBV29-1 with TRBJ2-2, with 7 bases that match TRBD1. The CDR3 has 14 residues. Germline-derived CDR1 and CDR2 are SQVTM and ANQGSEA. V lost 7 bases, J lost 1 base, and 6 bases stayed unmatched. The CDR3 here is CSARQGLNTGELFF. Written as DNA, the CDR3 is TGCAGCGCCCGACAGGGATTGAACACCGGGGAGCTGTTTTTT.

The CDR3 nucleotides read TGTGCCAGCAGTTACACCTCAGGGGGCCGCTCACCCCTCCACTTT. Its protein is CASSYTSGGRSPLHF. The chain combines TRBV6-6 with TRBJ1-6; 8 bases agree with TRBD1. The germline V gene has CDR1 MNHNY and CDR2 SVGAGI (reference sequence). The V and J ends lost 2 bases and 10 bases, in that order; junction bases with no gene match: 7. The length of the CDR3 is 15 residues.

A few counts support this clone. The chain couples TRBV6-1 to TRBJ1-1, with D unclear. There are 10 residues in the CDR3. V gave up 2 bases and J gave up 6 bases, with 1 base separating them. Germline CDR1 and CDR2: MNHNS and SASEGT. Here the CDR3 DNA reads TGTGCCAGCAGTGAATCTGAAGCTTTCTTT. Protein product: CASSESEAFF.

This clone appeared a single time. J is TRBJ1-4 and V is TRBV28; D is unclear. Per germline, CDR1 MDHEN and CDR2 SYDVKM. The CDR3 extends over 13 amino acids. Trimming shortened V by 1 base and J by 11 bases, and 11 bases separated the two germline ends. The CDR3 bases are TGTGCCAGCAGTTTATCCGGCACTCTCAAACTGTTTTTT. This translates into CASSLSGTLKLFF.

In DNA form, the CDR3 reads TGTGCCAGCAGTTTAGGGGGAGGAGTTAACTATGGCTACACCTTC. Its translation: CASSLGGGVNYGYTF. V gene TRBV28 combines with J gene TRBJ1-2, with a tentative D call TRBD1 (5 bases). V shed 2 bases and J shed 1 base, with 11 bases lying between them. The germline CDR1 and CDR2 sequences are MDHEN and SYDVKM. The length of the CDR3 is 15 residues.

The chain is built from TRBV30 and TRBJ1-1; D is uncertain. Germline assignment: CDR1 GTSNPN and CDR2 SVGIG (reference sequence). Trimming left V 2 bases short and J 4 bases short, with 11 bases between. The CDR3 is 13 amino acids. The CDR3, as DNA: TGTGCCTGGAGTTCTGGGTGGGCCACTGAAGCTTTCTTT. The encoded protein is CAWSSGWATEAFF.

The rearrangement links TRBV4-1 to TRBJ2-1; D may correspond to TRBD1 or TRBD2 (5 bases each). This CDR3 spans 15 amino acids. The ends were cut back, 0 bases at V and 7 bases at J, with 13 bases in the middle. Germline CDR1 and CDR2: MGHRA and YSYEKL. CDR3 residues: CASSQEGVWENEQFF. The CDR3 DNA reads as TGCGCCAGCAGCCAAGAGGGGGTCTGGGAGAATGAGCAGTTCTTC.

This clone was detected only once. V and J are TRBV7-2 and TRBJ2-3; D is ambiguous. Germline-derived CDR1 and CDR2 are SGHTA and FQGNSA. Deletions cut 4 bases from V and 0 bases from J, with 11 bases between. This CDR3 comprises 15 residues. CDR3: CASSSPGGSTDTQYF. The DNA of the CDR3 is TGTGCCAGCAGCTCCCCTGGCGGAAGCACAGATACGCAGTATTTT.

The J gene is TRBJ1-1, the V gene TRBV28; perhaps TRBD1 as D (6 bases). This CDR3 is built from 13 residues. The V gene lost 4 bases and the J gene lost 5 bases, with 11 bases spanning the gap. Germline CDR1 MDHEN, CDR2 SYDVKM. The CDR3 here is CASSSGAKTEAFF. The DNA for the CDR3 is TGTGCCAGCAGTTCAGGGGCCAAGACTGAAGCTTTCTTT.

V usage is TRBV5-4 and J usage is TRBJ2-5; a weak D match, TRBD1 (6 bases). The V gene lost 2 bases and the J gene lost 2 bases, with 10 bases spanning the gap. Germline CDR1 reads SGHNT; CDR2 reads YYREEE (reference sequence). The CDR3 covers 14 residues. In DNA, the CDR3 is TGTGCCAGCAGCTTCGGACAGCCTCAAGAGACCCAGTACTTC. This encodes CASSFGQPQETQYF.

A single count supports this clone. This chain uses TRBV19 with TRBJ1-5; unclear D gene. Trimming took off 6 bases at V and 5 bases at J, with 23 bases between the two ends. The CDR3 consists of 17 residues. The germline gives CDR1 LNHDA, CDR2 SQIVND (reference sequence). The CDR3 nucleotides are TGTGCCAGTAGCCTCCTCCCTGGGTTACCTGCCCATCAGCCCCAGCATTTT. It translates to CASSLLPGLPAHQPQHF.